The entry below describes one TCR beta chain. Its specific antigen is unknown. No base quality information exists; no much larger clone differs at one position. This sample is drawn from a study of tumor T cells in aggressive B-cell lymphoma (dated by TCRdb to the late 2010s). The receptor library was made with the immunoSEQ multiplex PCR assay. TCRdb's version of the immuneACCESS table is confined to in-frame rearrangements and falls short of the full clone set. An unresolved V gene accounts for under half of the shortfall where checked; the remainder is of unknown origin. The sample contains under 2,000 clones, about 90% of them found a single time. The top ten clonotypes cover approximately 8% of the sample. Reading the germline V gene gives CDR1 MDHEN and CDR2 SYDVKM. Trimming at the junction amounts to 7 bases on V and 1 base on J, and the germline ends lie 10 bases apart. The CDR3 contains 13 residues, cysteine and phenylalanine counted. Solely the CDR3 DNA is kept, with 39 bases framed from the first base.

This receptor was taken from an adult with diffuse large B cell lymphoma. Recombination joined TRBV28 with TRBJ1-1; the D gene is unclear. The sequencing input was tumor tissue. The nucleotide sequence is given as TGTGCCAGCATTTCGAGACAGAACACTGAAGCTTTCTTT. Its protein reads: CASISRQNTEAFF.